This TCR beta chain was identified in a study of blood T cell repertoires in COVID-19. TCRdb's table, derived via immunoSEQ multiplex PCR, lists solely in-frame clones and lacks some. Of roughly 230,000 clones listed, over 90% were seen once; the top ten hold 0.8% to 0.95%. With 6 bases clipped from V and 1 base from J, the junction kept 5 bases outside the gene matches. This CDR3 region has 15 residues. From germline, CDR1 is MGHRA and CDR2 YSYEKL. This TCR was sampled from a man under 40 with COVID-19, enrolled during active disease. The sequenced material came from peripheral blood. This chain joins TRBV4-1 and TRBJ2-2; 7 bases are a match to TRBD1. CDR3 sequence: CASSFRTGNTGELFF. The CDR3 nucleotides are TGCGCCAGCAGTTTTCGGACAGGGAACACCGGGGAGCTGTTTTTT.